Given below is one TCR beta chain in context. As yet, its antigen is unknown. The data stem from a study of cytomegalovirus exposure and HLA in healthy donors. Whole-study findings and limits: Earlier findings revealed that most TCR beta V segments proved productive either about 87% or about 30% of the time. Reported performance of the classifier showed diagnosis of cytomegalovirus status with high specificity and sensitivity.

PCR was performed using 60 Vbeta and 13 Jbeta primers. Data came from immunoSEQ multiplex PCR; TCRdb stores just in-frame clones and leaves some out. The data hold under 85,000 clones, with about 78% observed a single time. The CDR3 is 15 residues long. Trimming cost V 1 base and J 7 bases; bases outside gene matches: 5. Germline V gives CDR1 SGHTA, CDR2 FQGTGA. This receptor was obtained from a man between 40 and 49 years old in good health and CMV-seronegative. The V and J genes are TRBV7-3 and TRBJ2-2; 8 positions agree with TRBD2. Sequencing input: PBMCs. The DNA of the CDR3 is TGTGCCAGCAGCTTAATCGGGAGGGCCAACGGGGAGCTGTTTTTT. This encodes CASSLIGRANGELFF.